A selection of T cell receptor beta chains follows, all from one sample in a study of blood T cell repertoires in COVID-19. Sequencing was performed with immunoSEQ multiplex PCR; in TCRdb, only in-frame clones are kept and a portion is missing. Seen here are around 87,000 clones, about 80% observed once, and the top ten hold roughly 15%. Sequenced material: peripheral blood. Every receptor here comes from a human donor in a cohort sampled during active COVID-19. Both conserved end residues are part of each CDR3. The order of the fields is J gene, CDR3 length, clone size, V gene, D gene, CDR3 protein, CDR3 DNA. D genes are given only for firm matches. Size is stated for part of the rows, as once, few or many counts, or as a class when the clone is expanded.

>TRBJ1-2|14|-|TRBV6-5|TRBD1
CASSPMDRGYGYTF
TGTGCCAGCAGTCCAATGGACAGGGGCTATGGCTACACCTTC
>TRBJ2-7|15|few|TRBV2|-
CASSEFGSEIGEQYF
TGTGCCAGCAGTGAATTTGGTAGCGAGATCGGCGAGCAGTACTTC
>TRBJ2-7|12|-|TRBV28|-
CASSGGHREQYF
TGTGCCAGCAGTGGGGGCCACAGGGAGCAGTACTTC
>TRBJ2-6|15|-|TRBV19|-
CASSASNSGANVLTF
TGTGCCAGTAGCGCTAGTAACTCTGGGGCCAACGTCCTGACTTTC
>TRBJ1-4|15|-|TRBV4-1|TRBD1
CASSQDGTVNEKLFF
TGCGCCAGCAGCCAAGACGGGACAGTCAATGAAAAACTGTTTTTT
>TRBJ1-1|13|-|TRBV7-6|-
CASSFQSYTEAFF
TGTGCCAGCAGCTTCCAGTCTTACACTGAAGCTTTCTTT
>TRBJ2-5|16|-|TRBV3-1/TRBV3-2|TRBD2
CASSQASGSAAKTQYF
TGTGCCAGCAGCCAGGCTAGCGGGAGTGCAGCGAAGACCCAGTACTTC
>TRBJ2-1|15|few|TRBV5-4|TRBD2
CASSLELAGGHEQFF
TGTGCCAGCAGCTTAGAACTAGCGGGAGGCCATGAGCAGTTCTTC
>TRBJ1-1|15|-|TRBV6-1|TRBD1
CASSEGTAPNTEAFF
TGTGCCAGCAGTGAGGGGACAGCTCCGAACACTGAAGCTTTCTTT
>TRBJ2-1|16|-|TRBV18|-
CASSLFFRGSYNEQFF
TGTGCCAGCTCACTCTTTTTCAGGGGCTCCTACAATGAGCAGTTCTTC
>TRBJ2-1|14|-|TRBV19|-
CASSLPGRSNEQFF
TGTGCCAGCTCGCTCCCAGGGCGGAGCAATGAGCAGTTCTTC
>TRBJ2-1|15|-|TRBV19|TRBD2
CASTPSGTNYNEQFF
TGTGCCAGTACCCCTAGCGGGACAAACTACAATGAGCAGTTCTTC
>TRBJ1-1|14|-|TRBV5-1|-
CASSLGYRYTEAFF
TGCGCCAGCAGCTTGGGCTACAGGTACACTGAAGCTTTCTTT
>TRBJ2-6|15|once|TRBV7-9|-
CASSLGSRGANVLTF
TGTGCCAGCAGCTTAGGGTCACGGGGGGCCAACGTCCTGACTTTC
>TRBJ1-6|14|few|TRBV27|-
CASSSGIGYSPLHF
TGTGCCAGCAGTTCAGGGATAGGGTATTCACCCCTCCACTTT
>TRBJ1-2|13|-|TRBV27|-
CASRPGDTYGYTF
TGTGCCAGCCGACCAGGGGATACCTATGGCTACACCTTC
>TRBJ2-2|14|-|TRBV27|TRBD2
CASSGTRGSGELFF
TGTGCCAGCAGTGGGACTAGGGGGTCTGGGGAGCTGTTTTTT
>TRBJ1-1|16|many|TRBV5-1|-
CASSLGSGTQNTEAFF
TGCGCCAGCAGCTTGGGGTCCGGGACACAGAACACTGAAGCTTTCTTT
>TRBJ1-1|16|-|TRBV21-1|-
CASSKAHPRDRGEAFF
TGTGCCAGCAGCAAAGCTCACCCCCGGGACAGAGGTGAAGCTTTCTTT
>TRBJ1-1|12|-|TRBV19|TRBD1
CASKGQGTEAFF
TGTGCCAGTAAGGGACAGGGTACTGAAGCTTTCTTT
>TRBJ1-3|16|-|TRBV9|-
CASSVSPQYSGNTIYF
TGTGCCAGCAGCGTTTCCCCACAATACTCTGGAAACACCATATATTTT
>TRBJ1-1|14|-|TRBV13|TRBD1
CASNEGARFTEAFF
TGTGCCAGCAATGAGGGGGCGCGTTTCACTGAAGCTTTCTTT
>TRBJ2-6|19|-|TRBV5-1|TRBD1
CASRRETGQGYSGANVLTF
TGCGCCAGCAGGAGGGAAACGGGACAGGGCTACTCTGGGGCCAACGTCCTGACTTTC
>TRBJ2-7|15|-|TRBV10-3|-
CAISDPGSSSYEQYF
TGTGCCATCAGTGACCCAGGGTCCTCCTCCTACGAGCAGTACTTC
>TRBJ2-1|12|-|TRBV6-6|-
CASGDSNNEQFF
TGTGCCAGCGGGGACTCCAACAATGAGCAGTTCTTC
>TRBJ2-2|14|-|TRBV5-1|-
CASSLGGDTGELFF
TGCGCCAGCAGCTTGGGGGGAGACACCGGGGAGCTGTTTTTT
>TRBJ2-3|17|once|TRBV5-1|-
CASSLGMPVLRTDTQYF
TGCGCCAGCAGCTTGGGCATGCCGGTTCTTCGCACAGATACGCAGTATTTT
>TRBJ2-3|18|-|TRBV18|TRBD1
CASSPLHSRQGGTDTQYF
TGTGCCAGCTCACCGCTGCACTCCCGACAGGGGGGAACAGATACGCAGTATTTT
>TRBJ2-1|14|-|TRBV19|-
CASNKESSYNEQFF
TGTGCCAGTAACAAGGAGAGCTCCTACAATGAGCAGTTCTTC
>TRBJ2-1|16|-|TRBV2|TRBD2
CASSFQTSGRLNEQFF
TGTGCCAGCAGTTTCCAGACTAGCGGGAGGTTGAATGAGCAGTTCTTC
>TRBJ2-3|15|-|TRBV30|TRBD1
CAWRGTGPFTDTQYF
TGTGCCTGGAGGGGGACAGGACCCTTCACAGATACGCAGTATTTT
>TRBJ2-5|15|-|TRBV28|TRBD2
CASSSGGVGQETQYF
TGTGCCAGCTCCTCGGGAGGAGTTGGGCAAGAGACCCAGTACTTC
>TRBJ2-1|15|-|TRBV9|TRBD2
CASSVRLADYNEQFF
TGTGCCAGCAGCGTAAGGCTAGCGGACTACAATGAGCAGTTCTTC
>TRBJ2-3|15|-|TRBV7-9|TRBD2
CASSASGRDIDTQYF
TGTGCCAGCAGCGCTAGCGGGCGAGATATAGATACGCAGTATTTT
>TRBJ2-3|16|-|TRBV28|TRBD2
CASSTGLAGGTDTQYF
TGTGCCAGCAGTACGGGACTAGCGGGCGGCACAGATACGCAGTATTTT
>TRBJ1-1|14|-|TRBV9|-
CASSVVFGGSEAFF
TGTGCCAGCAGCGTAGTCTTCGGGGGATCTGAAGCTTTCTTT
>TRBJ2-1|14|-|TRBV5-6|TRBD2
CASSLAGGGNEQFF
TGTGCCAGCAGCTTGGCGGGAGGTGGGAATGAGCAGTTCTTC
>TRBJ2-7|16|-|TRBV19|-
CASVLRDITSSYEQYF
TGTGCCAGCGTCTTGCGAGACATTACGAGCTCCTACGAGCAGTACTTC
>TRBJ2-1|17|-|TRBV5-1|TRBD2
CASSSTSGGADYNEQFF
TGCGCCAGCAGCTCGACTAGCGGGGGGGCAGATTACAATGAGCAGTTCTTC
>TRBJ1-3|16|few|TRBV7-9|-
CASSFVGASSGNTIYF
TGTGCCAGCAGCTTTGTAGGGGCAAGCTCTGGAAACACCATATATTTT
>TRBJ2-1|14|-|TRBV10-1|TRBD1
CASNSGTGRNEQFF
TGCGCCAGCAACTCCGGGACAGGAAGGAATGAGCAGTTCTTC
>TRBJ1-1|12|-|TRBV21-1|-
CASMHSYTEAFF
TGTGCCAGCATGCACAGCTACACTGAAGCTTTCTTT
>TRBJ2-7|17|few|TRBV7-8|TRBD1
CASSSRPTGGLPYEQYF
TGTGCCAGCAGCTCCCGCCCGACAGGGGGTCTACCCTACGAGCAGTACTTC
>TRBJ2-7|16|-|TRBV5-4|TRBD1
CASGNRDRGFSYEQYF
TGTGCCAGCGGAAACCGGGACAGGGGGTTCTCCTACGAGCAGTACTTC
>TRBJ2-7|15|-|TRBV11-2|TRBD2
CASSPFAGVSYEQYF
TGTGCCAGCAGCCCCTTTGCGGGAGTTTCCTACGAGCAGTACTTC
>TRBJ2-2|17|-|TRBV7-2|TRBD2
CASSLKFARGDTGELFF
TGTGCCAGCAGCTTAAAATTCGCGCGGGGGGACACCGGGGAGCTGTTTTTT
>TRBJ1-4|15|-|TRBV7-6|TRBD1
CASSLGTGANEKLFF
TGTGCCAGCAGCTTAGGGACAGGGGCGAATGAAAAACTGTTTTTT
>TRBJ2-3|14|-|TRBV6-1|-
CASSEAGGRDTQYF
TGTGCCAGCAGTGAAGCGGGGGGTAGAGATACGCAGTATTTT
>TRBJ1-2|15|once|TRBV6-1|-
CASSEAAGSVYGYTF
TGTGCCAGCAGTGAAGCCGCGGGTTCGGTCTATGGCTACACCTTC
>TRBJ2-1|15|-|TRBV10-3|TRBD1
CAISERGQGYNEQFF
TGTGCCATCAGTGAGCGAGGACAGGGCTACAATGAGCAGTTCTTC
>TRBJ2-1|15|-|TRBV4-1|TRBD2
CASSQVGSGNNEQFF
TGCGCCAGCAGCCAAGTAGGTAGCGGGAACAATGAGCAGTTCTTC
>TRBJ2-1|15|-|TRBV2|-
CASSEDGVSYNEQFF
TGTGCCAGCAGTGAAGACGGAGTCTCCTACAATGAGCAGTTCTTC